Below, one T cell receptor (beta chain) is given with its context. Its antigen is still unknown. Sampled while nominally healthy, donors likely had unrecorded immune exposures. The sample comes from a study of cytomegalovirus exposure and HLA in healthy donors. Notes on the study in general: Association of a missense DCLRE1C variant with TCR beta V- and J-gene trimming was reported in a later analysis. The only immune exposure information that was available was CMV serostatus. The authors listed around 150 TCR beta chains as cytomegalovirus-associated.

The PCR was carried out with 60 Vbeta primers and 13 Jbeta primers. Method: immunoSEQ multiplex PCR; TCRdb's copy keeps in-frame clones and lacks some. The sample has 90,000 to 100,000 clones, and its top ten clones hold 3.4%. Germline-derived CDR1 and CDR2 are MNHEY and SVGAGI. The CDR3 is made up of 14 amino acids. The V end lost 2 bases, the J end lost 0 bases, and 7 bases lay between the germline ends. This clonotype was sampled from a woman in her twenties or thirties in good health and CMV-seronegative. Sequencing used PBMCs. V is TRBV6-5 and J is TRBJ2-5; a possible D gene is TRBD1 (6 bases). In nucleotides, the CDR3 is TGTGCCAGCAGTTACACAGGGAACCAAGAGACCCAGTACTTC. This encodes CASSYTGNQETQYF.